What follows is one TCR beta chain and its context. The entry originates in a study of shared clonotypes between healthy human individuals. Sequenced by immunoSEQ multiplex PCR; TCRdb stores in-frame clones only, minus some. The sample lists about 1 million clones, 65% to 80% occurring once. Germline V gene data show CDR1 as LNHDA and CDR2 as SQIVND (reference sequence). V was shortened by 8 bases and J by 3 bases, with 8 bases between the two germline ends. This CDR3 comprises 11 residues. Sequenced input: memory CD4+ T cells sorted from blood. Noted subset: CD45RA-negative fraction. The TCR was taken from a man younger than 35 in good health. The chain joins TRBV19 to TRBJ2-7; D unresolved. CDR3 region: CASGDDYEQYF. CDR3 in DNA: TGTGCCAGTGGCGACGACTACGAGCAGTACTTC.